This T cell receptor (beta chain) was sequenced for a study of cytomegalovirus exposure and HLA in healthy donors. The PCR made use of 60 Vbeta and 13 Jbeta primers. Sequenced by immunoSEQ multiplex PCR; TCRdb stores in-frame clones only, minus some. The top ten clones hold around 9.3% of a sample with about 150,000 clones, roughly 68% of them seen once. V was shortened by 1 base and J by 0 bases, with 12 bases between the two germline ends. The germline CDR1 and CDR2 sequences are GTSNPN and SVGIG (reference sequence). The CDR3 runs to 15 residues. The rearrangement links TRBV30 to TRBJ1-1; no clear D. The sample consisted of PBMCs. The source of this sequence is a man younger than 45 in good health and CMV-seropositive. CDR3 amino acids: CAWSGSPTLNTEAFF. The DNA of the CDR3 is TGTGCCTGGAGTGGGTCGCCCACTTTGAACACTGAAGCTTTCTTT.